The clone carrying this T cell receptor (beta chain) was seen a single time. Its antigen is not known. At a deep level, the assay was run. The table came from immunoSEQ multiplex PCR; TCRdb's copy has only in-frame clones and leaves some out. The data hold approximately 2,000,000 clones, with 85% to 95% observed a single time. These data originate in a study of shared clonotypes between healthy human individuals. Findings of the study overall: Sorted-subset sequencing, rarefaction showed, was incomplete despite large depth. The authors expected sequencing depth to affect clonotype sharing among donors.

V dropped 8 bases and J dropped 0; count of bases not matched to a gene: 4. The germline V gene has CDR1 MNHNS and CDR2 SASEGT. The CDR3 runs 14 residues. Sequencing used naive CD4+ T cells from PBMCs. Specified subset: CD45RA+ positively selected. The rearrangement joins TRBV6-1 to TRBJ2-7; 10 bases agree with TRBD2. This clonotype was sampled from a man younger than 30 in good health. Some clones in this sample may be carry-over from other donors' samples. The CDR3 spells CASSSGGGSYEQYF. The DNA of the CDR3 is TGTGCCAGCTCGAGCGGGGGGGGCTCCTACGAGCAGTACTTC.